The rows below give T cell receptor beta chains drawn from one sample of a study of response to subunit inactivated influenza vaccine. In TCRdb, the RT-PCR reads were re-called with MiXCR into one record per CDR3 protein. The data hold roughly 460,000 distinct CDR3 sequences, with over 9.5% observed a single time. Specimen: PBMCs from blood, collected roughly 48 days after vaccination. The receptors were gathered from a man aged 45-65 years who received an inactivated influenza vaccine. Each CDR3 is given with its conserved first and last residue. The D gene is left open where the match is weak. Only part of the rows carry a size: once, few, many, or a class if the clone is expanded.

V gene	D gene	clone size	J gene	CDR3 DNA	CDR3 protein
TRBV12-3/TRBV12-4	TRBD1	NA	TRBJ2-4	TGTGCCAGCAGTTTAGGGACAGGGACATTAGCCAAAAACATTCAGTACTTC	CASSLGTGTLAKNIQYF
TRBV5-1	TRBD1	many	TRBJ2-1	TGCGCCAGCAGCCATATATTGGACAGGCGTCTACAGAAGTTCTTC	CASSHILDRRLQKFF
TRBV7-8	NA	few	TRBJ2-1	TGTGCCAGCAGCTTTGGGCCCCGCGATGAGCAGTTCTTC	CASSFGPRDEQFF
TRBV6-5	NA	many	TRBJ1-2	TGTGCCAGCAGTTACGACAGAGGCTATGGCTACACCTTC	CASSYDRGYGYTF
TRBV2	NA	many	TRBJ2-1	TGTGCCAGCAGCCCAGGGTTTTCCTACAATGAGCAGTTCTTC	CASSPGFSYNEQFF
TRBV29-1	NA	many	TRBJ2-7	TGCAGTGTGGGATTTTCCACCTACGAGCAGTACTTC	CSVGFSTYEQYF
TRBV6-1	NA	NA	TRBJ2-7	TGTGCCAGCAGACAGACGGTTTCCCTAGCCTACGAGCAGTACTTC	CASRQTVSLAYEQYF
TRBV7-2	TRBD2	few	TRBJ2-7	TGTGCCAGCAGCTTATGGACTAGCGGGGGAGACGAGCAGTACTTC	CASSLWTSGGDEQYF
TRBV2	TRBD1	NA	TRBJ2-1	TGTGCCAGCAGTGAAGCGCTTCAGGACAGGGAGCAGTTCTTC	CASSEALQDREQFF
TRBV2	NA	NA	TRBJ2-5	TGTGCCAGCAGGGAGACAGGGACCCAGTACTTC	CASRETGTQYF
TRBV5-1	NA	few	TRBJ1-1	TGCGCCAGCAGCTTGGAGCCAGGGTTGAACACTGAAGCTTTCTTT	CASSLEPGLNTEAFF
TRBV20-1	TRBD1	NA	TRBJ1-5	TGCAGTGCTAGGGACAGGGGGAGAGGTCAGCCCCAGCATTTT	CSARDRGRGQPQHF
TRBV20-1	NA	few	TRBJ1-2	TGCAGTGCTAGAAGTCTACAGGGACATGGCTACACCTTC	CSARSLQGHGYTF
TRBV27	TRBD1	NA	TRBJ2-2	TGTGCCAGCAGTTTAGACTCAGACAGGGGGCGCACCGGGGAGCTGTTTTTT	CASSLDSDRGRTGELFF
TRBV20-1	TRBD2	NA	TRBJ2-1	TGCAGTGCGAGGGGACTAGCAAGGTCCTACAATGAGCAGTTCTTC	CSARGLARSYNEQFF
TRBV15	NA	few	TRBJ2-1	TGTGCCACCAGCAGAGATCGGTTTTCCAATGAGCAGTTCTTC	CATSRDRFSNEQFF
TRBV11-2	TRBD1	NA	TRBJ2-1	TGTGCCAGCAGCCCCACAGGGGGCGCTTTATCTGAGCAGTTCTTC	CASSPTGGALSEQFF
TRBV6-1	TRBD2	few	TRBJ2-7	TGTGCCAGCAGTCGCGGCGGGACCACTAGCGGCTTCTCCTACGAGCAGTACTTC	CASSRGGTTSGFSYEQYF
TRBV29-1	NA	NA	TRBJ2-1	TGCAGCGTTGACAGGGACAATGAGCAGTTCTTC	CSVDRDNEQFF
TRBV24-1	TRBD2	many	TRBJ2-1	TGTGCCACCAGTGATTTGCGAGGCGTAGCGGGGGGCAGAAATGAGCAGTTCTTC	CATSDLRGVAGGRNEQFF
TRBV20-1	NA	NA	TRBJ2-3	TGCAGTGCTAAGGATCGGCCCGCAGATACGCAGTATTTT	CSAKDRPADTQYF
TRBV6-2/TRBV6-3	NA	few	TRBJ2-3	TGTGCCAGCAGTTTTTCGACCCCAGATACGCAGTATTTT	CASSFSTPDTQYF
TRBV30	TRBD1	NA	TRBJ2-7	TGTGCCTCATTACAGGGGAACTCCTACGAGCAGTACTTC	CASLQGNSYEQYF
TRBV10-2	TRBD2	NA	TRBJ2-3	TGCGCCAGCAGTGAGTCGGCTAGCGGGGGCTTTAGCACAGATACGCAGTATTTT	CASSESASGGFSTDTQYF
TRBV29-1	NA	few	TRBJ2-7	TGCAGCGTACAATCGGTGGACGCCTACGAGCAGTACTTC	CSVQSVDAYEQYF
TRBV4-3	TRBD1	few	TRBJ2-3	TGCGCCAGCAGCCATGGGGACAGGGGCACAGATACGCAGTATTTT	CASSHGDRGTDTQYF
TRBV9	NA	NA	TRBJ2-7	TGTGCCAGCAGCGTCACCGGGGTGAAAGAGCAGTACTTC	CASSVTGVKEQYF
TRBV12-5	TRBD2	few	TRBJ2-5	TGTGCTAGTGGTTCAGGACTAGCGGGATTCCGGGAGACCCAGTACTTC	CASGSGLAGFRETQYF
TRBV4-2	TRBD1	NA	TRBJ2-3	TGTGCCAGCAGCCAACGGGCCGGGACAGGGGGCACAGATACGCAGTATTTT	CASSQRAGTGGTDTQYF
TRBV10-3	TRBD2	few	TRBJ2-1	TGTGCCACCTCTAGCGGGAGCTCCTACAATGAGCAGTTCTTC	CATSSGSSYNEQFF
TRBV11-2	NA	many	TRBJ2-7	TGTGCCAGCAGGGATCCCGGACGGGACCACGAGCAGTACTTC	CASRDPGRDHEQYF
TRBV29-1	NA	many	TRBJ2-1	TGCAGCGTTGAAGGATTCGGGACAAACTACAATGAGCAGTTCTTC	CSVEGFGTNYNEQFF